The 22 T cell receptor beta chains in this list originate from one sample, sequenced in a study of shared clonotypes between healthy human individuals. Profiled with immunoSEQ multiplex PCR; TCRdb holds only in-frame clones, not every one. This table has 2.3 million or so clones, more than 80% appearing once. Sequenced sample: naive CD4+ T cells from PBMCs. Stated subset: CD45RA+ positively selected. These receptor sequences come from a man aged 18 to 29 in good health. Some clones in this sample may be carry-over from other donors' samples.

In DNA form, the CDR3 reads TGTGCCAGTAGTCATAGGGGAGGCGATGAGAGGAATGAGCAGTTCTTC. Translated, it gives CASSHRGGDERNEQFF. The chain employs TRBV19 and TRBJ2-1; tentative D call: TRBD2 (6 bases). Germline V CDR1 and CDR2: LNHDA, SQIVND (reference sequence). The CDR3 runs 16 residues. Deletions cut 5 bases from V and 7 bases from J, with 21 bases between.

The V call is TRBV9, the J call TRBJ2-3, with D perhaps TRBD1 (5 bases). Germline assignment: CDR1 SGDLS and CDR2 YYNGEE. The germline V and J ends were trimmed by 4 bases and 0 bases, with 15 bases remaining between them. The CDR3 length is 16 residues. The CDR3 nucleotides read TGTGCCAGCAGCATAGGGGTCAGTCTCAGCACAGATACGCAGTATTTT. Its translation: CASSIGVSLSTDTQYF.

The chain links TRBV5-8 to TRBJ2-2; D could derive from TRBD1 or TRBD2 (6 bases each). The CDR3 is made up of 15 amino acids. The V gene's germline CDR1 is SGHTS and CDR2 YDEGEE. V was clipped by 4 bases and J by 1 base, with 11 bases between them. CDR3 amino acids: CASSLGGLNTGELFF. Here the CDR3 DNA reads TGTGCCAGCAGCCTTGGGGGGCTGAACACCGGGGAGCTGTTTTTT.

V and J are TRBV28 and TRBJ2-7; maybe TRBD1 (6 bases). This CDR3 is built from 16 residues. CDR1 is MDHEN and CDR2 is SYDVKM in the germline V gene. Trimming removed 2 bases at V and 0 bases at J, with 14 bases between. CDR3 in DNA: TGTGCCAGCAGTTTACGCCTGTTGGACAGCTCCTACGAGCAGTACTTC. This translates into CASSLRLLDSSYEQYF. Variable domain in full (rest from reference TRBV28 and TRBJ2-7): DVKVTQSSRYLVKRTGEKVFLECVQDMDHENMFWYRQDPGLGLRLIYFSYDVKMKEKGDIPEGYSVSREKKERFSLILESASTNQTSMYLCASSLRLLDSSYEQYFGPGTRLTVT.

Regarding this clone: This same CDR3 is encoded by further DNA sequences in the sample. The genes are TRBV14 and TRBJ2-7, with D tentatively TRBD1 (6 bases). Trimming shortened V by 4 bases and J by 4 bases, and 8 bases separated the two germline ends. Germline CDR1 is SGHDN and CDR2 is FVKESK. The CDR3 is 12 amino acids. This chain's CDR3 is CASSPQGYEQYF. CDR3 nucleotides: TGTGCCAGCAGCCCCCAGGGGTACGAGCAGTACTTC.

A single count supports this clone. V usage is TRBV7-6 and J usage is TRBJ1-6; D is perhaps TRBD1 (5 bases). Germline V gene data show CDR1 as SGHVS and CDR2 as FNYEAQ. The V end was cut by 1 base, the J end by 6 bases, with 10 bases between. The CDR3 runs 15 residues. CDR3 in amino acids: CASSLETGPNSPLHF. Written as DNA, the CDR3 is TGTGCCAGCAGCTTAGAAACAGGCCCTAATTCACCCCTCCACTTT.

Only a few counts were recorded for this clone. The V gene is TRBV2, the J gene TRBJ1-4; possible D gene TRBD1, 5 bases. This CDR3 has 12 amino acids. CDR1 SNHLY and CDR2 FYNNEI come from the germline V gene. V lost 6 bases to trimming and J lost 8 bases, with 10 bases between them. The CDR3 loop is CASRQGGEKLFF. The CDR3 DNA reads as TGTGCCAGCAGGCAGGGTGGGGAAAAACTGTTTTTT.

The rearrangement links TRBV19 to TRBJ1-5; unclear D gene. The CDR3 contains 19 residues. Trimming stripped 5 bases from V and 1 base from J, with 24 bases between. Germline CDR1 reads LNHDA; CDR2 reads SQIVND (reference sequence). The DNA for the CDR3 is TGTGCCAGTAGTTCCCCTGAATGGGGAATGGTCCGGAGCAATCAGCCCCAGCATTTT. Its protein is CASSSPEWGMVRSNQPQHF.

This clone was found once. The chain combines TRBV2 with TRBJ2-2; 10 nucleotides agree with TRBD2. This CDR3 spans 15 amino acids. Trimming at V came to 5 bases and at J to 5 bases, leaving 5 bases not matched to a gene. The germline CDR1 and CDR2 sequences are SNHLY and FYNNEI. The CDR3 bases are TGTGCCAGCAGTCGGCTAGCGGGAGAGACCGGGGAGCTGTTTTTT. It translates to CASSRLAGETGELFF.

This clone was counted a single time. The chain links TRBV15 to TRBJ1-4, with D unclear. Germline lookup yields CDR1 LNHNV and CDR2 YYDKDF (reference sequence). This CDR3 comprises 12 residues. V dropped 3 bases and J dropped 4 bases, with 3 bases sitting between them. The CDR3 loop reads CATSRINEKLFF. The CDR3 DNA reads as TGTGCCACCAGCAGGATTAATGAAAAACTGTTTTTT.

This chain uses TRBV5-4 with TRBJ2-3, with 16 bases that match TRBD2. Looked up from germline, CDR1 is SGHNT and CDR2 is YYREEE (reference sequence). V was pared by 2 bases and J by 0 bases, with 9 bases of the junction left unmatched. The CDR3 extends over 20 amino acids. The DNA for the CDR3 is TGTGCCAGCAGCTTTGTATCGGGACTAGCGGGAGGGTATAGCACAGATACGCAGTATTTT. Protein product: CASSFVSGLAGGYSTDTQYF.

The J gene is TRBJ1-5, the V gene TRBV6-1, with no clear D. CDR1 is MNHNS and CDR2 is SASEGT in the germline V gene. CDR3 length equals 14 residues. With 5 bases removed from V and 1 base from J, the gap between germline ends came to 9 bases. The CDR3 DNA is TGTGCCAGCAGTCAGGCACGCAGCAATCAGCCCCAGCATTTT. It specifies CASSQARSNQPQHF.

This chain connects TRBV11-2 to TRBJ2-7; possible D gene TRBD1, 5 bases. The length of the CDR3 is 16 residues. V lost 5 bases and J lost 9, with 26 bases in between. Germline values: CDR1 SGHAT, CDR2 FQNNGV. The DNA of the CDR3 is TGTGCCAGCAGCCCAGAAGGAGTTAGATCCAGGGCCGGGCAGTACTTC. As protein: CASSPEGVRSRAGQYF.

J is TRBJ2-1 and V is TRBV28; 11 bases match TRBD2. Germline values: CDR1 MDHEN, CDR2 SYDVKM. Trimming cost V 2 bases and J 4 bases; bases outside gene matches: 4. The CDR3 is made up of 16 amino acids. The CDR3 nucleotides read TGTGCCAGCAGTTTAGGGCTAGCGGGAGGTTACAATGAGCAGTTCTTC. It encodes CASSLGLAGGYNEQFF.

This chain links TRBV28 with TRBJ2-1; D remains ambiguous. CDR3 size: 12 residues. Germline assignment: CDR1 MDHEN and CDR2 SYDVKM. The V and J ends lost 0 bases and 9 bases respectively, with 6 bases between them. For the CDR3, the DNA is TGTGCCAGCAGTTTATGGGGGATTGAGCAGTTCTTC. This encodes CASSLWGIEQFF.

The chain combines TRBV29-1 with TRBJ2-5, with a tentative D call TRBD2 (6 bases). V lost 2 bases and J 4 bases, leaving 8 bases between the germline ends. CDR1 is SQVTM and CDR2 is ANQGSEA in the germline V gene. This CDR3 is 12 amino acids long. The CDR3 DNA follows: TGCAGCGTTGAACAGGGAGGAGAGACCCAGTACTTC. Protein: CSVEQGGETQYF.

The J gene is TRBJ1-1, the V gene TRBV29-1; D uncertain. This CDR3 has 12 residues. Trimming took off 6 bases at V and 4 bases at J, with 12 bases between the two ends. CDR1 is SQVTM, CDR2 ANQGSEA, per germline. The chain's CDR3 is CSVLTGSTEAFF. CDR3 bases: TGCAGCGTACTAACGGGGAGCACTGAAGCTTTCTTT. Based on the CDR3 plus reference TRBV29-1 and TRBJ1-1, the full variable domain is SAVISQKPSRDICQRGTSLTIQCQVDSQVTMMFWYRQQPGQSLTLIATANQGSEATYESGFVIDKFPISRPNLTFSTLTVSNMSPEDSSIYLCSVLTGSTEAFFGQGTRLTVV.

The chain couples TRBV9 to TRBJ2-1; D is ambiguous. Germline V gene data show CDR1 as SGDLS and CDR2 as YYNGEE. The CDR3 consists of 16 residues. Trimming removed 0 bases at V and 1 base at J, with 11 bases between. The CDR3 reads CASSVVGGPSYNEQFF. Written as DNA, the CDR3 is TGTGCCAGCAGCGTAGTTGGCGGACCTTCCTACAATGAGCAGTTCTTC.

The J gene is TRBJ1-5, the V gene TRBV18; 7 bases fit TRBD1. Germline CDR1 KGHSH, CDR2 LQKENI. The CDR3 extends over 14 amino acids. Losses at the gene ends were 3 bases for V and 5 bases for J; bases not matched to a gene: 4. The CDR3 sequence: CASSPTGSDQPQHF. For the CDR3, the DNA is TGTGCCAGCTCACCGACAGGGTCGGATCAGCCCCAGCATTTT.

In regard to this clone: Other DNA sequences of this sample code for an identical CDR3. The J gene is TRBJ1-5, the V gene TRBV5-1; D may be TRBD1 (6 bases). V lost 0 bases and J lost 3, with 10 bases in between. Per germline, CDR1 SGHRS and CDR2 YFSETQ. CDR3 length: 15 amino acids. In nucleotides, the CDR3 is TGCGCCAGCAGCTTGGAGGGGGTTTCCAATCAGCCCCAGCATTTT. This gives the protein CASSLEGVSNQPQHF.

J is TRBJ2-7 and V is TRBV27; 8 nucleotides line up with TRBD2. Looked up from germline, CDR1 is MNHEY and CDR2 is SMNVEV (reference sequence). The V and J ends lost 7 bases and 5 bases, in that order; junction bases with no gene match: 7. This CDR3 has 13 amino acids. The CDR3 loop reads CASNPHGGDEQYF. CDR3 coding DNA: TGTGCCAGCAATCCTCACGGGGGGGACGAGCAGTACTTC.

This chain links TRBV5-1 with TRBJ2-4; the D is unclear. Trimming took 5 bases from V and 10 from J, leaving 10 bases between them. The CDR3 loop spans 11 amino acids. Germline V lookup: CDR1 SGHRS, CDR2 YFSETQ. CDR3 residues: CASRDEDIQYF. The CDR3 DNA reads as TGCGCCAGCAGGGACGAGGATATTCAGTACTTC.